This TCR beta chain was documented in a study of PD-1 and CTLA-4 blockade in melanoma. The CDR3 is 14 amino acids. Looked up from germline, CDR1 is MNHEY and CDR2 is SMNVEV (reference sequence). Trimming removed 1 base from V and 5 bases from J, with 8 bases in between. Sequenced by immunoSEQ multiplex PCR; TCRdb stores in-frame clones only, minus some. This sample has 15,000 to 20,000 clones, with 70% to 80% found just once. This material consisted of CD8+ T cells from peripheral blood, taken from a patient given anti-PD-1 treatment. The clonotype originates from a human donor with melanoma. The chain has TRBV27 and TRBJ2-2; maybe TRBD1 (6 bases). CDR3 region: CASSLFTGTGELFF. The CDR3 region has the DNA TGTGCCAGCAGTTTATTTACAGGGACCGGGGAGCTGTTTTTT.